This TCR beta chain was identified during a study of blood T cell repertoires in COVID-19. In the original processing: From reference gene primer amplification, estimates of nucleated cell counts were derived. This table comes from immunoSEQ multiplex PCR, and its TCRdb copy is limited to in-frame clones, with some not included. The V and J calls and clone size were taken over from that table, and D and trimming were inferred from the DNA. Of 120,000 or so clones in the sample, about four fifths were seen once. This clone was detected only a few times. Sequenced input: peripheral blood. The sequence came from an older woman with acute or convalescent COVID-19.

For the CDR3, the DNA is TGCGCCAGCAGCGACCGGACAGGGGGGTACGAGCAGTACTTC. Protein product: CASSDRTGGYEQYF. The chain couples TRBV5-1 to TRBJ2-7; TRBD1 matches 10 bases. The CDR3 contains 14 residues. The V gene's germline CDR1 is SGHRS and CDR2 YFSETQ. After removal of 4 bases from V and 4 bases from J, the junction contained 5 bases not matched to a gene. The complete variable domain, with remaining parts taken from reference TRBV5-1 and TRBJ2-7, reads KAGVTQTPRYLIKTRGQQVTLSCSPISGHRSVSWYQQTPGQGLQFLFEYFSETQRNKGNFPGRFSGRQFSNSRSEMNVSTLELGDSALYLCASSDRTGGYEQYFGPGTRLTVT.